Below, 32 T cell receptor beta chains from the same sample are listed, as sequenced in a study of shared clonotypes between healthy human individuals. The protocol was immunoSEQ multiplex PCR, while the TCRdb copy is restricted to in-frame clones and leaves out a portion. The sample carries some 900,000 clones, more than 75% recorded once. Sequencing was performed on memory CD4+ T cells sorted from blood. Subset specified: CD45RA-negative fraction. The receptors shown here come from a man younger than 35 in good health.

This chain joins TRBV28 and TRBJ1-5; D ambiguous. The CDR3 runs to 16 residues. Trimming left V 3 bases short and J 11 bases short, with 23 bases between. Germline values: CDR1 MDHEN, CDR2 SYDVKM. CDR3 amino acids: CASSFLSSGQFGSQHF. In DNA, the CDR3 is TGTGCCAGCAGTTTTCTGAGTTCCGGGCAGTTCGGATCCCAGCATTTT.

Turning to this clone: Within the sample, other DNA sequences also encode this same CDR3. V gene TRBV5-1 combines with J gene TRBJ2-7; 13 bases agree with TRBD2. The V gene end was trimmed by 1 base and the J gene end by 1 base; junction bases not matched to a gene: 2. The CDR3 consists of 16 residues. The germline V gene has CDR1 SGHRS and CDR2 YFSETQ. CDR3 DNA: TGCGCCAGCAGCTTGCGGACTAGCGGGGGTTCCTACGAGCAGTACTTC. Its translation: CASSLRTSGGSYEQYF.

V is TRBV7-9 and J is TRBJ2-7; unclear D gene. From germline, CDR1 is SEHNR and CDR2 FQNEAQ (reference sequence). The CDR3 covers 14 residues. V lost 1 base, J lost 5 bases, and 12 bases lay in between. CDR3 sequence: CASSLDLSSNEQYF. In DNA, the CDR3 is TGTGCCAGCAGCTTAGACCTTAGCAGCAACGAGCAGTACTTC.

The CDR3, as DNA: TGTGCCAGCTCATCTCAGCGGGGTAGCTCTGGAAACACCATATATTTT. Translating it yields CASSSQRGSSGNTIYF. V usage is TRBV18 and J usage is TRBJ1-3; unclear D gene. V was cut by 5 bases and J by 0 bases, with 14 bases left in between. Germline-derived CDR1 and CDR2 are KGHSH and LQKENI. CDR3 size: 16 residues.

A few counts support this clone. The chain is built from TRBV6-1 and TRBJ1-5; D gene uncertain. The germline V gene encodes CDR1 MNHNS and CDR2 SASEGT. V lost 7 bases, J lost 3 bases, and 4 bases lay in between. The CDR3 has 11 amino acids. CDR3 amino acids: CASNDNQPQHF. For the CDR3, the DNA is TGTGCCAGCAATGACAATCAGCCCCAGCATTTT.

The CDR3 coding sequence is TGTGCCAGCTCGCATCAGGGGGCCTATAATCAGCCCCAGCATTTT. Translating gives CASSHQGAYNQPQHF. This rearrangement joins TRBV19 to TRBJ1-5; TRBD1 agrees at 8 bases. The CDR3 consists of 15 residues. Per the germline V gene, CDR1 is LNHDA and CDR2 is SQIVND (reference sequence). With 9 bases clipped from V and 4 bases from J, the junction kept 11 bases outside the gene matches.

Only a few counts were recorded for this clone. The genes are TRBV9 and TRBJ1-2; perhaps TRBD1 as D (6 bases). CDR1 and CDR2 from the germline V gene are SGDLS and YYNGEE. Trimming left V 3 bases short and J 3 bases short, with 18 bases between. This CDR3 is built from 16 residues. The CDR3 sequence is CASSGGGQGRYYGYTF. The CDR3 bases are TGTGCCAGCAGCGGAGGGGGACAAGGCCGATACTATGGCTACACCTTC.

A remark on this clone: Other DNA sequences of this sample code for an identical CDR3. The genes are TRBV5-1 and TRBJ2-7; 7 nucleotides match TRBD1. The germline CDR1 and CDR2 sequences are SGHRS and YFSETQ. V lost 10 bases, J lost 3 bases, and 4 bases stayed unmatched. CDR3 length equals 11 residues. CDR3 coding DNA: TGCGCCTCAACAGGGGACTACGAGCAGTACTTC. Translating it yields CASTGDYEQYF. Looking up the rest from reference TRBV5-1 and TRBJ2-7 gives the full variable domain: KAGVTQTPRYLIKTRGQQVTLSCSPISGHRSVSWYQQTPGQGLQFLFEYFSETQRNKGNFPGRFSGRQFSNSRSEMNVSTLELGDSALYLCASTGDYEQYFGPGTRLTVT.

About this clone: The sample contains more than one DNA sequence encoding this CDR3. The V call is TRBV7-2, the J call TRBJ2-2; unclear D gene. The V end lost 3 bases, the J end lost 5 bases, and 7 bases lay between the germline ends. The V gene's germline CDR1 is SGHTA and CDR2 FQGNSA. The CDR3 consists of 13 residues. The CDR3 spells CASSLGMTGELFF. The CDR3, as DNA: TGTGCCAGCAGCTTGGGGATGACCGGGGAGCTGTTTTTT.

This sequence joins TRBV5-1 and TRBJ1-2; the match to TRBD1 covers 7 bases. Trimming removed 1 base from V and 6 bases from J; junction bases left unmatched: 6. The V gene's germline CDR1 is SGHRS and CDR2 YFSETQ. The CDR3 is 14 amino acids. The CDR3 region is CASSLSTGEDGYTF. The CDR3 region has the DNA TGCGCCAGCAGCTTGAGTACAGGGGAGGATGGCTACACCTTC.

As regards this clone: At the DNA level, this CDR3 is encoded by other sequences in the same sample as well. The chain links TRBV27 to TRBJ2-5; 7 nucleotides agree with TRBD2. The CDR3 consists of 13 residues. CDR1 is MNHEY, CDR2 SMNVEV, per germline (reference sequence). J lost 4 bases, V lost 3 bases, and 2 bases had no gene match. CDR3 protein: CASSFERGETQYF. Written as DNA, the CDR3 is TGTGCCAGCAGTTTCGAGCGGGGAGAGACCCAGTACTTC.

This clone was recorded only once. The rearrangement links TRBV28 to TRBJ2-7; tentative D call: TRBD1 (6 bases). Per the germline V gene, CDR1 is MDHEN and CDR2 is SYDVKM. V was cut by 8 bases and J by 5 bases, with 22 bases left in between. The CDR3 covers 15 residues. The DNA for the CDR3 is TGTGCCAGCGCCTCCCGATCGGGCAGGGGAAACGAGCAGTACTTC. This encodes CASASRSGRGNEQYF.

The chain couples TRBV19 to TRBJ1-1, with a possible D match to TRBD1 (5 bases). This CDR3 has 14 residues. Trimming left V 6 bases short and J 0 bases short, with 11 bases between. Germline V CDR1 and CDR2: LNHDA, SQIVND (reference sequence). For the CDR3, the DNA is TGTGCCAGTAGAGGGGACGGGTTGAACACTGAAGCTTTCTTT. This codes for CASRGDGLNTEAFF.

Regarding this clone: The sample holds other DNA sequences that translate to the same CDR3. This chain uses TRBV30 with TRBJ2-5; D unclear. The CDR3 spans 12 residues. Germline CDR1 GTSNPN, CDR2 SVGIG (reference sequence). V was trimmed by 0 bases and J by 5 bases, leaving 7 bases between them. Here the CDR3 DNA reads TGTGCCTGGAGTGTCGGTGGGGAGACCCAGTACTTC. This sequence encodes CAWSVGGETQYF.

The CDR3 DNA reads as TGTGCCAGCTCACCACCGAACAGGGCCAACGTCCTGACTTTC. As protein: CASSPPNRANVLTF. The chain couples TRBV18 to TRBJ2-6; D call uncertain. V was cut by 0 bases and J by 5 bases, with 5 bases left in between. Germline V lookup: CDR1 KGHSH, CDR2 LQKENI. The CDR3 consists of 14 residues.

The V call is TRBV2, the J call TRBJ1-2; 11 positions match TRBD1. CDR1 is SNHLY and CDR2 is FYNNEI in the germline V gene. J lost 4 bases, V lost 6 bases, and 7 bases had no gene match. The CDR3 contains 15 residues. The CDR3 region has the DNA TGTGCCAGCAGCCGGGACAGGGGGGTTTCCTATGGCTACACCTTC. Its protein is CASSRDRGVSYGYTF. Variable domain in full (rest from reference TRBV2 and TRBJ1-2): EPEVTQTPSHQVTQMGQEVILRCVPISNHLYFYWYRQILGQKVEFLVSFYNNEISEKSEIFDDQFSVERPDGSNFTLKIRSTKLEDSAMYFCASSRDRGVSYGYTFGSGTRLTVV.

V and J are TRBV5-4 and TRBJ1-2; possibly TRBD1 for D (6 bases). CDR3 length: 16 residues. V lost 4 bases, J lost 4 bases, and 20 bases lay in between. In germline, CDR1 is SGHNT, CDR2 YYREEE (reference sequence). This chain's CDR3 is CASSPKVDSTRYGYTF. Written as DNA, the CDR3 is TGTGCCAGCAGCCCAAAAGTGGACAGCACACGCTATGGCTACACCTTC.

V is TRBV19 and J is TRBJ1-4, with 8 positions matching TRBD1. The V gene's germline CDR1 is LNHDA and CDR2 SQIVND (reference sequence). The CDR3 contains 14 residues. After removal of 6 bases from V and 6 bases from J, the junction contained 6 bases not matched to a gene. The CDR3 DNA follows: TGTGCCAGTAGGCCGACAGGGGAAGATGAAAAACTGTTTTTT. It specifies CASRPTGEDEKLFF. The entire variable domain, with the rest obtained from reference TRBV19 and TRBJ1-4, is as follows: DGGITQSPKYLFRKEGQNVTLSCEQNLNHDAMYWYRQDPGQGLRLIYYSQIVNDFQKGDIAEGYSVSREKKESFPLTVTSAQKNPTAFYLCASRPTGEDEKLFFGSGTQLSVL.

This clone has more than one count but fewer than ten. The chain joins TRBV5-4 to TRBJ2-2; TRBD1 might be the D (5 bases). Per germline, CDR1 SGHNT and CDR2 YYREEE (reference sequence). CDR3 length equals 15 residues. Deletions cut 4 bases from V and 1 base from J, with 11 bases between. The CDR3 here is CASSDRQLNTGELFF. The CDR3 DNA reads TGTGCCAGCAGCGACCGACAGTTGAACACCGGGGAGCTGTTTTTT.

The chain carries TRBV9 and TRBJ2-5; TRBD2 matches at 9 bases. CDR3 length: 15 amino acids. Germline loops: CDR1 SGDLS, CDR2 YYNGEE. V shed 4 bases, J shed 6 bases, and the junction held 10 bases outside the gene matches. CDR3 DNA: TGTGCCAGCAGCCCCGGGCGGGGGGGCCTTCAGACCCAGTACTTC. Amino acids: CASSPGRGGLQTQYF.

This clone was seen more than once but under ten times. The chain carries TRBV4-3 and TRBJ2-7; tentatively, D is TRBD1 (6 bases). This CDR3 has 16 residues. Trimming left V 0 bases short and J 3 bases short, with 15 bases between. In germline, CDR1 is LGHNA, CDR2 YSLEER. CDR3 region: CASSQDITGSFYEQYF. The CDR3 DNA is TGCGCCAGCAGCCAAGATATAACAGGGTCATTCTACGAGCAGTACTTC.

CDR3 DNA sequence: TGTGCCAGCAGCTTGGGGGCGGTGGTGCAGTACTTC. Its translation is CASSLGAVVQYF. The chain has TRBV7-2 and TRBJ2-7; D possibly corresponds to TRBD1 (6 bases). V was pared by 3 bases and J by 9 bases, with 12 bases between. Germline CDR1 is SGHTA and CDR2 is FQGNSA. The CDR3 is 12 residues long. Drawing the rest from reference TRBV7-2 and TRBJ2-7, the complete variable domain is GAGVSQSPSNKVTEKGKDVELRCDPISGHTALYWYRQSLGQGLEFLIYFQGNSAPDKSGLPSDRFSAERTGGSVSTLTIQRTQQEDSAVYLCASSLGAVVQYFGPGTRLTVT.

V gene TRBV6-5 combines with J gene TRBJ2-1; 9 positions match TRBD1. This CDR3 has 14 residues. V lost 7 bases, J lost 7 bases, and 8 bases stayed unmatched. Germline-derived CDR1 and CDR2 are MNHEY and SVGAGI. The CDR3: CASNRQGVGNEQFF. CDR3 nucleotide sequence: TGTGCCAGCAACAGACAGGGGGTGGGGAATGAGCAGTTCTTC.

The chain couples TRBV11-2 to TRBJ1-5, with D tentatively TRBD1 (6 bases). The V and J ends lost 1 base and 1 base respectively, with 11 bases between them. Germline lookup yields CDR1 SGHAT and CDR2 FQNNGV. This CDR3 is 16 amino acids long. DNA for the CDR3: TGTGCCAGCAGCTTAGGAGGGGGGATAAGCAATCAGCCCCAGCATTTT. Its translation is CASSLGGGISNQPQHF.

The chain links TRBV7-9 to TRBJ1-2, with 7 bases aligning to TRBD1. The CDR3 loop spans 13 amino acids. Germline CDR1 SEHNR, CDR2 FQNEAQ (reference sequence). V trimming: 1 base; J trimming: 10 bases; junction bases outside the gene matches: 6. Here the CDR3 reads CASSLGGDRPYTF. For the CDR3, the DNA is TGTGCCAGCAGCTTAGGCGGGGACAGACCCTACACCTTC.

This clone was detected once. The chain joins TRBV5-1 to TRBJ2-7, with D possibly TRBD1 on 6 matching bases. This CDR3 has 11 residues. V was trimmed by 7 bases and J by 6 bases, leaving 11 bases between them. Germline V gives CDR1 SGHRS, CDR2 YFSETQ. The CDR3 DNA reads as TGCGCCAGCCCCCAGGGGCCCGAGCAGTACTTC. This sequence encodes CASPQGPEQYF.

A few counts support this clone. The chain couples TRBV10-2 to TRBJ1-1; D not certain. Between the trimmed V and J ends, which lost 1 base and 6 bases, there was a span of 12 bases. The CDR3 runs 14 residues. Per the germline V gene, CDR1 is WSHSY and CDR2 is SAAADI. This CDR3 reads CASSEWSYGAEAFF. The CDR3, as DNA: TGCGCCAGCAGTGAGTGGAGCTATGGCGCTGAAGCTTTCTTT.

This clone was seen once. The rearrangement uses TRBV11-2 and TRBJ2-5; TRBD1 agrees at 9 bases. The CDR3 is 14 residues long. Trimming took 5 bases from V and 4 from J; bases not matched to a gene: 5. From germline, CDR1 is SGHAT and CDR2 FQNNGV. DNA of the CDR3: TGTGCCAGCAGCAAAGGGACAGGGAGAGAGACCCAGTACTTC. Translation: CASSKGTGRETQYF.

V usage is TRBV28 and J usage is TRBJ1-6; the D gene is possibly TRBD1 (6 bases). Germline values: CDR1 MDHEN, CDR2 SYDVKM. CDR3 length: 15 residues. The V end was cut by 3 bases, the J end by 8 bases, with 14 bases between. In DNA form, the CDR3 reads TGTGCCAGCAGTTTGGGGGGGGCCACCCATTCACCCCTCCACTTT. Protein product: CASSLGGATHSPLHF.

The chain links TRBV2 to TRBJ1-3; D not resolved. V was clipped by 4 bases and J by 0 bases, with 7 bases between them. The CDR3 consists of 14 residues. The germline CDR1 and CDR2 sequences are SNHLY and FYNNEI. The CDR3, as DNA: TGTGCCAGCAGTGCAACGGACTCTGGAAACACCATATATTTT. Protein product: CASSATDSGNTIYF. Looking up the rest from reference TRBV2 and TRBJ1-3 gives the full variable domain: EPEVTQTPSHQVTQMGQEVILRCVPISNHLYFYWYRQILGQKVEFLVSFYNNEISEKSEIFDDQFSVERPDGSNFTLKIRSTKLEDSAMYFCASSATDSGNTIYFGEGSWLTVV.

V usage is TRBV28 and J usage is TRBJ2-7, with 7 bases lining up with TRBD1. Germline CDR1 reads MDHEN; CDR2 reads SYDVKM. V lost 6 bases, J lost 0 bases, and 5 bases stayed unmatched. This CDR3 contains 14 residues. The CDR3 nucleotides are TGTGCCAGCAGCTCAGGGGGAAGCTCCTACGAGCAGTACTTC. The encoded protein is CASSSGGSSYEQYF.

The J gene is TRBJ1-6, the V gene TRBV2; TRBD1 agrees at 7 bases. Germline values: CDR1 SNHLY, CDR2 FYNNEI. This CDR3 is 15 amino acids long. After removal of 8 bases from V and 6 bases from J, the junction contained 10 bases not matched to a gene. The CDR3 coding sequence is TGTGCCAGCCTACGGGTCCCAGGGGGTAATTCACCCCTCCACTTT. This encodes CASLRVPGGNSPLHF.